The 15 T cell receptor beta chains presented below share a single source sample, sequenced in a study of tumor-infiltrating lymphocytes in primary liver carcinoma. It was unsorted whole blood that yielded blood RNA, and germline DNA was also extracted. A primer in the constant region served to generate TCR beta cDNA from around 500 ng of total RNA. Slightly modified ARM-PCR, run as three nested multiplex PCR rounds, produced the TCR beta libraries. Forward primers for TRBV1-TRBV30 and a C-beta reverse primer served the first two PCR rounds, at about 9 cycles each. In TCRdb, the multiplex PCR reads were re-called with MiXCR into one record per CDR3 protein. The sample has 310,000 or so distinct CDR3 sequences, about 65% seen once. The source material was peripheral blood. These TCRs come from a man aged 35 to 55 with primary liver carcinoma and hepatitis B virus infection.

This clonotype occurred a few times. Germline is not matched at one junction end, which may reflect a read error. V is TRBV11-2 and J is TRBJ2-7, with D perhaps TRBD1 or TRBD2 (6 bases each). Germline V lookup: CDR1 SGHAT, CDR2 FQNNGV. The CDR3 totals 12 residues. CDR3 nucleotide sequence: TGTGCCAGCAGTCCCGGGGGCTACAAGCAGTATTTC. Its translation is CASSPGGYKQYF.

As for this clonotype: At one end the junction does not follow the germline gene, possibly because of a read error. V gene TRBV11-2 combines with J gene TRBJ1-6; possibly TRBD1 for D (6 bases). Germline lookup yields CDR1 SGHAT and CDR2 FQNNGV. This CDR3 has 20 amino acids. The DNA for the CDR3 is TGTGCCAGCAACTTAGGGAAGGGACATGGTCCGTTTCACTATAATTCACCCCTCCACTTT. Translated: CASNLGKGHGPFHYNSPLHF.

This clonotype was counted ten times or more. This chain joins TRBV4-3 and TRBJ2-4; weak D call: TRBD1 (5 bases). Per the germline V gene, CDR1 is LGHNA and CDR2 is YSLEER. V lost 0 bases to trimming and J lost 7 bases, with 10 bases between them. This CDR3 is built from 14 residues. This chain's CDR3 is CASSQETKGNIQYF. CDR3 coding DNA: TGCGCCAGCAGCCAAGAGACGAAGGGGAACATTCAGTACTTC.

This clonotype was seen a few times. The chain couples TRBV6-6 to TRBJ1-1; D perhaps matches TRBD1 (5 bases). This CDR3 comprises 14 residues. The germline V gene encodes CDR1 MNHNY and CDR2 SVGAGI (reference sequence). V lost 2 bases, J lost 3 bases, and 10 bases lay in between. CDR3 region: CASSYLGPDTEAFF. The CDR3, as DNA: TGTGCCAGCAGTTACCTGGGGCCTGACACTGAAGCTTTCTTT.

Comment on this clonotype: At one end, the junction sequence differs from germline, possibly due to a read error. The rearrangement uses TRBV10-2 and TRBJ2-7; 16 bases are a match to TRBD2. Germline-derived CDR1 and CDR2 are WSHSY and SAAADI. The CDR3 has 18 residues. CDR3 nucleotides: TGCACCAGCCACCCCGGGACTAGCGGGAGGGCCGGGTCCTACGAGCAGTACTTC. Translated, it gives CTSHPGTSGRAGSYEQYF.

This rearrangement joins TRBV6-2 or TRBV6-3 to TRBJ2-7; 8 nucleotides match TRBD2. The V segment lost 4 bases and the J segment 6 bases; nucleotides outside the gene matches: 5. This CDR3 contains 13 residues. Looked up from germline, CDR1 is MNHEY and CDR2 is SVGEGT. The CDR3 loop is CASSSLAGAEQYF. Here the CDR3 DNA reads TGTGCCAGCAGTTCGCTAGCGGGTGCCGAGCAGTACTTC.

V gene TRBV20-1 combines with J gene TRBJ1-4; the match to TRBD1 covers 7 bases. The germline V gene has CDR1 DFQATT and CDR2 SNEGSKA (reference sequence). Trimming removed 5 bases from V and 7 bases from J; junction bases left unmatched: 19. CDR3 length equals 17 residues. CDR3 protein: CSASAVGFDRDGEKLFF. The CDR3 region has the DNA TGCAGTGCTTCAGCGGTGGGGTTTGACAGGGACGGTGAAAAACTGTTTTTT.

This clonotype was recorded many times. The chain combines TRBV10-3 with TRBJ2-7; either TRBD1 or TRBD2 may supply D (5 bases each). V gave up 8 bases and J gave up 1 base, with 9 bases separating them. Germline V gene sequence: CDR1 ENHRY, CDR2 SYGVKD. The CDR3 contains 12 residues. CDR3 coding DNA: TGTGCCATCGGGGACCTATCCTACGAGCAGTACTTC. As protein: CAIGDLSYEQYF.

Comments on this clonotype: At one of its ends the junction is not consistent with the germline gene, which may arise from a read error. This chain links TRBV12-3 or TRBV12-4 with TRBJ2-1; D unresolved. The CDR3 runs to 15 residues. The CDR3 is CTSSPQVGDLNEQFF. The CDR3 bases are TGTACCAGCAGTCCCCAAGTGGGCGACCTCAATGAGCAGTTCTTC.

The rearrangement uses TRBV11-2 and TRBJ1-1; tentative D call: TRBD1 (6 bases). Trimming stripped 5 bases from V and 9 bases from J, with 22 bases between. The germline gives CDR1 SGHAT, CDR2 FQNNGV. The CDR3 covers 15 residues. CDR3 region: CASSPGAGNGAKAFF. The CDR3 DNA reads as TGTGCCAGCAGCCCAGGGGCCGGTAACGGCGCTAAAGCTTTCTTT.

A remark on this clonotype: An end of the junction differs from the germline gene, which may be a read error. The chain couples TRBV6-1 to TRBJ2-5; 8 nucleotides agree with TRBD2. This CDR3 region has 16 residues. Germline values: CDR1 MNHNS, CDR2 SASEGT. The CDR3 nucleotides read TGTGCCAGCAGAGACCCGACTAGCGAGAGCTTAGAGACCCAGTGCTTC. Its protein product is CASRDPTSESLETQCF.

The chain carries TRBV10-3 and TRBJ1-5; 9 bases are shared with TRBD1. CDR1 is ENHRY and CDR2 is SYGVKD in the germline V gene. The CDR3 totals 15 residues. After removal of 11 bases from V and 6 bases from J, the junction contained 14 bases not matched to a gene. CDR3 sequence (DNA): TGTGCCTTCGGTGACCTACAGGGGGCTGGTCAGCCCCAGCATTTT. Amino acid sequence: CAFGDLQGAGQPQHF.

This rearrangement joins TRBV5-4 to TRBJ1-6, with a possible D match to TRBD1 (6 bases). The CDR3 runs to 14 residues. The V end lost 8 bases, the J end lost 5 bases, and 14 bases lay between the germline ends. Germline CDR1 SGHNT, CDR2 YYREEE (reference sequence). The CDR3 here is CASTRTADNSPLHF. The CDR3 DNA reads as TGTGCCAGTACAAGGACAGCCGATAATTCACCCCTCCACTTT.

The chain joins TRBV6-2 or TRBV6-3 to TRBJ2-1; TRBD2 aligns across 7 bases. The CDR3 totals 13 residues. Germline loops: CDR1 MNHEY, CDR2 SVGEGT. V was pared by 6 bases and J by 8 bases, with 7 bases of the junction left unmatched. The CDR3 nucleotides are TGTGCCAGCAGCGGCGGGAGATTGGATGAGCAGTTCTTC. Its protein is CASSGGRLDEQFF.

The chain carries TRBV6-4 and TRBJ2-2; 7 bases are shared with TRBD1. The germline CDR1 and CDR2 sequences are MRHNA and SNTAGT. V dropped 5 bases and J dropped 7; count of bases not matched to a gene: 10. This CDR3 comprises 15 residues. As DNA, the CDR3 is TGTGCCAGCAGTCCGGACAGACGGGACAGCGGGGAGCTGTTTTTT. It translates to CASSPDRRDSGELFF.